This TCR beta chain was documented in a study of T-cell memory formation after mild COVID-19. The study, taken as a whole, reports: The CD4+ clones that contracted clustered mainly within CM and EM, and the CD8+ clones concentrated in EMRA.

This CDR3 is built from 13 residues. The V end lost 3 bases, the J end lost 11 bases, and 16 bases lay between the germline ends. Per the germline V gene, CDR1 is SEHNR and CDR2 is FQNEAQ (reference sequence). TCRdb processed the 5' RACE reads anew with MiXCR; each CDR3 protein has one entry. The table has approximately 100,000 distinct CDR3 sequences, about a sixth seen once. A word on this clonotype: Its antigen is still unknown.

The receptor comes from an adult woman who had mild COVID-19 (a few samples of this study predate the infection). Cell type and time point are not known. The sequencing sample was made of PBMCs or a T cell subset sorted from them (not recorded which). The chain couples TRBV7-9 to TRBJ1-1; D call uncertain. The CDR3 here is CASSLGNGVRAFF. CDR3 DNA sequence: TGTGCCAGCAGCTTGGGGAATGGGGTACGGGCTTTCTTT. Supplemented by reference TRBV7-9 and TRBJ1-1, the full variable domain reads DTGVSQNPRHKITKRGQNVTFRCDPISEHNRLYWYRQTLGQGPEFLTYFQNEAQLEKSRLLSDRFSAERPKGSFSTLEIQRTEQGDSAMYLCASSLGNGVRAFFGQGTRLTVV.